This T cell receptor beta chain was sequenced in a study of OX40 agonist ivuxolimab in advanced cancers. The data were produced by immunoSEQ multiplex PCR, yet TCRdb's version contains in-frame clones alone and is incomplete. The profile shows 15,000 to 20,000 clones, approximately 90% of them singletons. CDR1 is SGHNT and CDR2 is YENEEA in the germline V gene. Losses at the gene ends were 6 bases for V and 8 bases for J; bases not matched to a gene: 6. This CDR3 spans 15 amino acids. The V call is TRBV11-3, the J call TRBJ2-1; 14 nucleotides align to TRBD2. The TCR sequence derives from an adult with an advanced solid tumor such as melanoma, head and neck, liver or kidney cancer. Source: CD4+ or CD8+ T cells sorted from blood, taken in a trial of the OX40 agonist ivuxolimab. This chain's CDR3 is CASSSTSGRADEQFF. Written as DNA, the CDR3 is TGTGCCAGCAGTTCGACTAGCGGGAGGGCCGATGAGCAGTTCTTC.